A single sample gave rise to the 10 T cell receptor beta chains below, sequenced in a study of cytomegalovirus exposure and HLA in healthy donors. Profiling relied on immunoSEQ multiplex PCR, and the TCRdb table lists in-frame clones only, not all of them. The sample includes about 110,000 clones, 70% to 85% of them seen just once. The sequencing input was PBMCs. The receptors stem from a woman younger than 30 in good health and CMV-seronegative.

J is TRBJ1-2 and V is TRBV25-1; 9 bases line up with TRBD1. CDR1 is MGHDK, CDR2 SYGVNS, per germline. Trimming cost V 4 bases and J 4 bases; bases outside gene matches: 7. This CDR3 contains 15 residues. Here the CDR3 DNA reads TGTGCCAGCAGTGCTCACGGGACAGGGCTCTATGGCTACACCTTC. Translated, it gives CASSAHGTGLYGYTF.

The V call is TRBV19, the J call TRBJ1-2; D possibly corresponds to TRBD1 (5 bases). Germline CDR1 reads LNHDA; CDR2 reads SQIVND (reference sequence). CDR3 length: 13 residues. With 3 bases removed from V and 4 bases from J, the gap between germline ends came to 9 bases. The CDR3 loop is CASSIEGVYGYTF. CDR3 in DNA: TGTGCCAGTAGTATTGAAGGGGTCTATGGCTACACCTTC.

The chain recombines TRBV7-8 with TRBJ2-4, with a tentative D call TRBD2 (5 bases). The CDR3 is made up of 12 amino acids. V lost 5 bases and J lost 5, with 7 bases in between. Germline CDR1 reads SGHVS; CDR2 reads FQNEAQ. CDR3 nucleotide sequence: TGTGCCAGCAGCCCCGGGGAAAACATTCAGTACTTC. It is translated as CASSPGENIQYF.

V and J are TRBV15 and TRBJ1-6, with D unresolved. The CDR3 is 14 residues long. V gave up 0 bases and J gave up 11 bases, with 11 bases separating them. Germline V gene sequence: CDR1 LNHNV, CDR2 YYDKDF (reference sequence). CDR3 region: CATSRDRTSPPLHF. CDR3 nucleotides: TGTGCCACCAGCAGAGATCGAACGAGTCCACCCCTCCACTTT.

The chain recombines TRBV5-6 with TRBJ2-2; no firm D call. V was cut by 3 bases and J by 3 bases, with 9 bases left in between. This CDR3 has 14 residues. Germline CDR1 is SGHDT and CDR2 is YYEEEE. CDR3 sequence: CASSSRQDTGELFF. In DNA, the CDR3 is TGTGCCAGCAGCTCAAGACAAGACACCGGGGAGCTGTTTTTT.

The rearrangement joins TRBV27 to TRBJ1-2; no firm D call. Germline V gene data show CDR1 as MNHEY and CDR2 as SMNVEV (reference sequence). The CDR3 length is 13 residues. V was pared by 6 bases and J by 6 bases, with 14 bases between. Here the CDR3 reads CASRGIGLDGYTF. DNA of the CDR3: TGTGCCAGCAGAGGTATCGGGTTAGATGGCTACACCTTC.

The DNA of the CDR3 is TGTGCCTGGATGATCGTAGGACAGGGAGGACCTGAAGCTTTCTTT. Translating gives CAWMIVGQGGPEAFF. J is TRBJ1-1 and V is TRBV30, with 8 positions matching TRBD1. With V trimmed by 4 bases and J by 6 bases, 13 bases remained unmatched. Germline CDR1 GTSNPN, CDR2 SVGIG (reference sequence). This CDR3 has 15 amino acids. Filled out from reference TRBV30 and TRBJ1-1, the complete variable domain reads SQTIHQWPATLVQPVGSPLSLECTVEGTSNPNLYWYRQAAGRGLQLLFYSVGIGQISSEVPQNLSASRPQDRQFILSSKKLLLSDSGFYLCAWMIVGQGGPEAFFGQGTRLTVV.

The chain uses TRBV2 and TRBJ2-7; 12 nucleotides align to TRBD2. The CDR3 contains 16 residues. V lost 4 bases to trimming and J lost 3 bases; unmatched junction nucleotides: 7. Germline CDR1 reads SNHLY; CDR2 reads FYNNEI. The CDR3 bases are TGTGCCAGCAGTGGGCCTAGCGGGGGGGCGGGCTACGAGCAGTACTTC. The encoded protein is CASSGPSGGAGYEQYF.

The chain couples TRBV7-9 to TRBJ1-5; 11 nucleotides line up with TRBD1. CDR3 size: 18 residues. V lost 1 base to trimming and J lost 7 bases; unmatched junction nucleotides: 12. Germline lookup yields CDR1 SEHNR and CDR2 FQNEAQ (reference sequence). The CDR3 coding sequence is TGTGCCAGCAGCTTAGACGGGACAGGGGGACCCCTTGGGCAGCCCCAGCATTTT. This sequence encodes CASSLDGTGGPLGQPQHF.

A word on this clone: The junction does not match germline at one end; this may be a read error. In DNA form, the CDR3 reads TGTGCCAGTCGTCCGACAGTTTATAAGTCACCCCTCCACTTT. As protein: CASRPTVYKSPLHF. The chain employs TRBV19 and TRBJ1-6, with D perhaps matching TRBD1 (5 bases). In germline, CDR1 is LNHDA, CDR2 SQIVND (reference sequence). CDR3 length equals 14 residues.